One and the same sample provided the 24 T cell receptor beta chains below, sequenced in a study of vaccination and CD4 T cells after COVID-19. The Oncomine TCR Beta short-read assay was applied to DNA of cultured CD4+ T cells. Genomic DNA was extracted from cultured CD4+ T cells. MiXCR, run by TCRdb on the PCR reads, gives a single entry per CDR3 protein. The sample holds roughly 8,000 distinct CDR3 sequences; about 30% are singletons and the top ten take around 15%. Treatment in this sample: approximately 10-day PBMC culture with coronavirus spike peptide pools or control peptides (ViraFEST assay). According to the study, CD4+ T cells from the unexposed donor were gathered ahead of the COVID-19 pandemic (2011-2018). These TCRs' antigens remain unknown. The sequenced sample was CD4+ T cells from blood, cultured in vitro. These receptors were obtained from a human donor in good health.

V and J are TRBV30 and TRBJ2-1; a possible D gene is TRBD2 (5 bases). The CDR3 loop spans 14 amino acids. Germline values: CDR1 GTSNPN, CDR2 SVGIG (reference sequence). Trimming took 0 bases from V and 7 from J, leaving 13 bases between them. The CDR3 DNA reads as TGTGCCTGGAGTGTACCTCTACTAGGAAATGAGCAGTTCTTC. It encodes CAWSVPLLGNEQFF.

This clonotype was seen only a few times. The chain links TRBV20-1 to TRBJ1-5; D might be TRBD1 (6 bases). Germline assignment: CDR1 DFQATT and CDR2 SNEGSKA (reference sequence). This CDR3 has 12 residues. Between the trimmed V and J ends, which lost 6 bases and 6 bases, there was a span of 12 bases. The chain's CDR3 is CSAPLGGQPQHF. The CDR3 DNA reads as TGCAGTGCCCCATTAGGGGGTCAGCCCCAGCATTTT.

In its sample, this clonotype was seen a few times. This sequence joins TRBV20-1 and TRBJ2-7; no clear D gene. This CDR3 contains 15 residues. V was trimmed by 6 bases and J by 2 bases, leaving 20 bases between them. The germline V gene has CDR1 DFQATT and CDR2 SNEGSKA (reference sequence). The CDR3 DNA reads TGCAGTGCCTACCCCTACCATAAGGGCACCTACGAGCAGTACTTC. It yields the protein CSAYPYHKGTYEQYF.

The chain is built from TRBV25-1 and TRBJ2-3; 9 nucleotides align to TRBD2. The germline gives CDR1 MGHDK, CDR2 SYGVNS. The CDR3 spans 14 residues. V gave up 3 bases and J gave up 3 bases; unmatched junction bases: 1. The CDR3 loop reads CASSDTSGTDTQYF. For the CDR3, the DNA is TGTGCCAGCAGTGACACTAGCGGGACAGATACGCAGTATTTT.

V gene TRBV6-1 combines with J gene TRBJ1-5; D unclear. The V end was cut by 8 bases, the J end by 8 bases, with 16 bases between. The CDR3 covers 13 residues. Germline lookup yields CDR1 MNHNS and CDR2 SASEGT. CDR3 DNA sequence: TGTGCCAGCTTAAGGACTGGGGAGGAGCCCCAGCATTTT. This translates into CASLRTGEEPQHF.

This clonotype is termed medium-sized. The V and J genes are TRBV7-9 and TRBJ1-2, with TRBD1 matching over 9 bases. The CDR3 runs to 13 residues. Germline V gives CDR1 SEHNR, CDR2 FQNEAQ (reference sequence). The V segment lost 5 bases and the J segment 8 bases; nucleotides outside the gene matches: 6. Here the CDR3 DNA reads TGTGCCAGCAGCACCGCGACAGGGGGAGGCTACACCTTC. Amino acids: CASSTATGGGYTF.

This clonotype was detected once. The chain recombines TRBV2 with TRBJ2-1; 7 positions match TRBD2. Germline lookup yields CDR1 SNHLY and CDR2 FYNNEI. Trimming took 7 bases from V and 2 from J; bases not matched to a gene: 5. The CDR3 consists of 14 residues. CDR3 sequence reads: CASKRDVPYNEQFF. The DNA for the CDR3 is TGTGCCAGCAAGCGGGACGTCCCCTACAATGAGCAGTTCTTC.

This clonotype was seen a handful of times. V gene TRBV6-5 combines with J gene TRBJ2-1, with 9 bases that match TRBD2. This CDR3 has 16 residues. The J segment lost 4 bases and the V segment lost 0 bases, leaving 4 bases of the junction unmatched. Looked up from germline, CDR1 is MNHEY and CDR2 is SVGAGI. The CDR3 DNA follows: TGTGCCAGCAGTTACTCCATAGCGGGGGTATACAATGAGCAGTTCTTC. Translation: CASSYSIAGVYNEQFF.

CDR3 in amino acids: CASSEDPSNTEAFF. The CDR3, as DNA: TGTGCCAGCAGTGAAGATCCCTCGAACACTGAAGCTTTCTTT. The genes are TRBV2 and TRBJ1-1; D gene ambiguous. From germline, CDR1 is SNHLY and CDR2 FYNNEI. V lost 1 base and J 1 base, leaving 7 bases between the germline ends. The CDR3 has 14 residues. The variable domain in full, with the rest retrieved from reference TRBV2 and TRBJ1-1, is EPEVTQTPSHQVTQMGQEVILRCVPISNHLYFYWYRQILGQKVEFLVSFYNNEISEKSEIFDDQFSVERPDGSNFTLKIRSTKLEDSAMYFCASSEDPSNTEAFFGQGTRLTVV.

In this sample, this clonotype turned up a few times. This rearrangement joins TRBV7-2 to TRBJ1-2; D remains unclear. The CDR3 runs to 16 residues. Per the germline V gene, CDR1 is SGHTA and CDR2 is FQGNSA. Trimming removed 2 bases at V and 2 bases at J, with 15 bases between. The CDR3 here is CASSLSRQTSNYGYTF. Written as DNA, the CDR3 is TGTGCCAGCAGCTTATCTCGACAAACTTCCAACTATGGCTACACCTTC.

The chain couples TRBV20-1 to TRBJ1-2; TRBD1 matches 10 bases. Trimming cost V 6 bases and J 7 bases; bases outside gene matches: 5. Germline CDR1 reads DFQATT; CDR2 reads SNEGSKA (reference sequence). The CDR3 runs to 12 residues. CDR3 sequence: CSAHDRGRGYTF. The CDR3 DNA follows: TGCAGTGCCCACGACAGGGGGCGTGGCTACACCTTC.

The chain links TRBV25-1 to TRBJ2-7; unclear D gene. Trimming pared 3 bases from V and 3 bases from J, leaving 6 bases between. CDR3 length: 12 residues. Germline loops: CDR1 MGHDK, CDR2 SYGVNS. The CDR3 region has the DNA TGTGCCAGCAGTGACACGCTCTACGAGCAGTACTTC. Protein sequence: CASSDTLYEQYF.

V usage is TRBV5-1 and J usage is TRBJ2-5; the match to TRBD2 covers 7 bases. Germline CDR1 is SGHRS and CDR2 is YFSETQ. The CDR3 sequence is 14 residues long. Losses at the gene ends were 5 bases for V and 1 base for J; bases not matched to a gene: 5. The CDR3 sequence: CASRPGLGQETQYF. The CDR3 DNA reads TGCGCCAGCAGACCAGGACTAGGCCAAGAGACCCAGTACTTC.

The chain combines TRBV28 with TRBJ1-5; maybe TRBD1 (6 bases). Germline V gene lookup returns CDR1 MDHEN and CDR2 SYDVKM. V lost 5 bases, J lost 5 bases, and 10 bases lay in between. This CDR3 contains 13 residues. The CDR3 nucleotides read TGTGCCAGCAGTGTGGGGGCGGATCAGCCCCAGCATTTT. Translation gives CASSVGADQPQHF.

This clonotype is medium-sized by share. The chain's CDR3 is CASSRGSSYNSPLHF. The CDR3 region has the DNA TGTGCCAGCAGTCGGGGGAGCTCCTATAATTCACCCCTCCACTTT. The chain has TRBV27 and TRBJ1-6; possibly TRBD1 for D (5 bases). The CDR3 is 15 amino acids. Germline loops: CDR1 MNHEY, CDR2 SMNVEV (reference sequence). With 5 bases removed from V and 0 bases from J, the gap between germline ends came to 8 bases.

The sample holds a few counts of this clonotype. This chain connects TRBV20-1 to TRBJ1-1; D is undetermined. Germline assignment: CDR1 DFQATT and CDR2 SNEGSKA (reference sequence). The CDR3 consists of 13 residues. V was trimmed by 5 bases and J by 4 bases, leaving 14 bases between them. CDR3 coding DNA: TGCAGTGCTGAAATGTCGTCGGGCACTGAAGCTTTCTTT. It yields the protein CSAEMSSGTEAFF.

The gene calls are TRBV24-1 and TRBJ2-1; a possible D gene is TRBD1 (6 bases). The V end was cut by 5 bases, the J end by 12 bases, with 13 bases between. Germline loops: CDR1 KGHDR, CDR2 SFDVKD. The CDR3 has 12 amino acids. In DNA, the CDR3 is TGTGCCACCAGTGTGCAGGGGCTTGTGCAGTTCTTC. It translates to CATSVQGLVQFF.

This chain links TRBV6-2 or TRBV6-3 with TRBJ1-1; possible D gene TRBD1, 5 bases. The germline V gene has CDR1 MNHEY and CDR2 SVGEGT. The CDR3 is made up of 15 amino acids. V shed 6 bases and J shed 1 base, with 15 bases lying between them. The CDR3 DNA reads TGTGCCAGCAGGGACGAAGGACACGAGAACACTGAAGCTTTCTTT. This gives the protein CASRDEGHENTEAFF.

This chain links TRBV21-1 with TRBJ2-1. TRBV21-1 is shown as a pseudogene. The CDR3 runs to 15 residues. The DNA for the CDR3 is TGTGCCAGCAGCAAAGGTTATAACTTATCTGGTGAGCAGTTCTTC. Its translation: CASSKGYNLSGEQFF.

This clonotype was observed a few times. CDR3 in amino acids: CASSLGFNYGYTF. As DNA, the CDR3 is TGTGCCAGCAGTTTGGGATTTAACTATGGCTACACCTTC. The chain combines TRBV6-5 with TRBJ1-2; D is ambiguous. V lost 4 bases and J lost 1, with 7 bases in between. Germline assignment: CDR1 MNHEY and CDR2 SVGAGI. The CDR3 totals 13 residues.

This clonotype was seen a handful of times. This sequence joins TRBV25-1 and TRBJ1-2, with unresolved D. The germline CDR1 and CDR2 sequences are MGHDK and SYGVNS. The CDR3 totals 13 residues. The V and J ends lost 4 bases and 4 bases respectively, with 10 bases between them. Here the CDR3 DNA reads TGTGCCAGCAGTGCCCGGACGACCTATGGCTACACCTTC. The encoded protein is CASSARTTYGYTF.

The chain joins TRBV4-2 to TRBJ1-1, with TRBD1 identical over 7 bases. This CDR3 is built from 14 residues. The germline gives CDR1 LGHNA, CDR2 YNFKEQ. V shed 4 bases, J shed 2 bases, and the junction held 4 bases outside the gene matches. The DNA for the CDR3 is TGTGCCAGCAGCCGCGACAGGGTTAACACTGAAGCTTTCTTT. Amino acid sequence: CASSRDRVNTEAFF.

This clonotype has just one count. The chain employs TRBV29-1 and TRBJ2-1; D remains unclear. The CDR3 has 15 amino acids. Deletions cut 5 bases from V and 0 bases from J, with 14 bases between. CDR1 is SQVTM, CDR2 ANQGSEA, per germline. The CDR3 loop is CSVSQALSSYNEQFF. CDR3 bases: TGCAGCGTTAGCCAAGCGCTGAGCTCCTACAATGAGCAGTTCTTC.

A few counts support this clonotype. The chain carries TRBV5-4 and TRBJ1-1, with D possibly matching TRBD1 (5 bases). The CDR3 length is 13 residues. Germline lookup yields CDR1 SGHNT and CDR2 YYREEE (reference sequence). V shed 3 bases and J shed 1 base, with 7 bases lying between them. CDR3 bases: TGTGCCAGCAGCTCGACAGAGAACACTGAAGCTTTCTTT. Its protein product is CASSSTENTEAFF.